This TCR beta chain derives from a study of blood T cells in healthy people across ages. CDR3 length: 13 residues. V was cut by 8 bases and J by 8 bases, with 16 bases left in between. From germline, CDR1 is SGHAT and CDR2 FQNNGV. A second PCR, run for about 6 to 12 cycles, used a sample-barcoded 5' primer plus a J-beta primer mix. No fewer than 3 million CDR3-containing paired-end reads came from each sample. TCRdb re-derived calls from the 5' RACE reads in MiXCR, one entry per CDR3 protein. The table records 700,000 to 800,000 distinct CDR3 sequences, approximately 43% of them present only once. The chain combines TRBV11-2 with TRBJ2-1; maybe TRBD2 (5 bases). This receptor was identified in a woman aged 55-70 years in good health. Sequencing was carried out using blood. The CDR3 DNA sequence: TGTGCCAGCTGGGTTGGGAGTTCGGATGAGCAGTTCTTC. Translation gives CASWVGSSDEQFF. Full variable domain (remainder filled in from reference TRBV11-2 and TRBJ2-1): EAGVAQSPRYKIIEKRQSVAFWCNPISGHATLYWYQQILGQGPKLLIQFQNNGVVDDSQLPKDRFSAERLKGVDSTLKIQPAKLEDSAVYLCASWVGSSDEQFFGPGTRLTVL.